This TCR beta chain was identified during a study of beta chain features in type 1 diabetes. Sequenced material consisted of expressed TCRB transcripts (all of the isolated RNA was reverse transcribed). TCRdb keeps only in-frame clones here, not all; method: immunoSEQ multiplex PCR. The sample has under 400,000 clones, 10% to 15% seen once. This clone turned up a few times. What it binds is not known. Without exception, sorted populations had purity beyond 95%. Overall study findings and caveats: Any PCR bias toward short templates would affect both groups alike. Across all four CD4+ subsets, people with type 1 diabetes showed modestly shorter TCRB CDR3s. There was no resolution here of whether HLA type influences TCRB rearrangement.

CDR1 and CDR2 (germline): LNHDA, SQIVND (reference sequence). The CDR3 totals 16 residues. Losses at the gene ends were 3 bases for V and 5 bases for J; bases not matched to a gene: 9. This clonotype was sampled from a man between 18 and 29 years old in good health. The V call is TRBV19, the J call TRBJ1-5, with 8 bases aligning to TRBD1. Source material: naive CD4+ T cells from blood. CDR3 sequence (DNA): TGTGCCAGTAGTATGAGACAGGGGTTTTCCTATCAGCCCCAGCATTTT. The encoded protein is CASSMRQGFSYQPQHF.